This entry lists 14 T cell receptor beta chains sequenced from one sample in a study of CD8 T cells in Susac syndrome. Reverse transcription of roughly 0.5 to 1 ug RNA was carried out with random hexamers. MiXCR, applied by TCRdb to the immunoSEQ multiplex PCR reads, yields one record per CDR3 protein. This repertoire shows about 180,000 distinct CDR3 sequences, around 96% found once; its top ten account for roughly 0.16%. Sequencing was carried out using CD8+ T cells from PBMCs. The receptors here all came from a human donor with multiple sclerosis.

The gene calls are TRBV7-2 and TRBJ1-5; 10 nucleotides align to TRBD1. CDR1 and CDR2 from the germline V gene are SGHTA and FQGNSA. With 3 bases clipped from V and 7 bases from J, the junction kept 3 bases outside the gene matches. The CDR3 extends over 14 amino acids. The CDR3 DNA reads TGTGCCAGCAGCTTTGACAGGGGGCAACAGCCCCAGCATTTT. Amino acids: CASSFDRGQQPQHF.

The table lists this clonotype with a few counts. CDR3 sequence: CASSPGPWTEKLFF. CDR3 in DNA: TGTGCCAGCAGTCCGGGACCGTGGACTGAAAAACTGTTTTTT. V is TRBV6-2 or TRBV6-3 and J is TRBJ1-4, with D tentatively TRBD1 (5 bases). Germline values: CDR1 MNHEY, CDR2 SVGEGT. Trimming removed 5 bases at V and 7 bases at J, with 14 bases between. This CDR3 is built from 14 residues.

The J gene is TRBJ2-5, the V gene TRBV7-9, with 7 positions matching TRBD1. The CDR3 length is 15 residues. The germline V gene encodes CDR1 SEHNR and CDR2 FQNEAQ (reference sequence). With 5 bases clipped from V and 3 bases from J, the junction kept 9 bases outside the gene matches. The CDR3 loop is CASSRTDGQEETQYF. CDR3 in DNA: TGTGCCAGCAGCCGGACCGACGGACAGGAAGAGACCCAGTACTTC.

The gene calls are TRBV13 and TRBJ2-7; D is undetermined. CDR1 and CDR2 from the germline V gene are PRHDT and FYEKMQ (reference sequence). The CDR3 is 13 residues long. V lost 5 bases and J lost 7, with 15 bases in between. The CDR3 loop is CASSREENWEQYF. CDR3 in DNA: TGTGCCAGCAGCCGAGAGGAGAACTGGGAGCAGTACTTC. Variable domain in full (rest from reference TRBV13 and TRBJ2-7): AAGVIQSPRHLIKEKRETATLKCYPIPRHDTVYWYQQGPGQDPQFLISFYEKMQSDKGSIPDRFSAQQFSDYHSELNMSSLELGDSALYFCASSREENWEQYFGPGTRLTVT.

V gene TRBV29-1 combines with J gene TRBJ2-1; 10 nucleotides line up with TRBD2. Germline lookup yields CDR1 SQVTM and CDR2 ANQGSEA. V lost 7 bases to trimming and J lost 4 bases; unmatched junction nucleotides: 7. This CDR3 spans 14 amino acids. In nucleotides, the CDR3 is TGCAGCGCCGGGGGACTAGCGCCTTACAATGAGCAGTTCTTC. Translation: CSAGGLAPYNEQFF.

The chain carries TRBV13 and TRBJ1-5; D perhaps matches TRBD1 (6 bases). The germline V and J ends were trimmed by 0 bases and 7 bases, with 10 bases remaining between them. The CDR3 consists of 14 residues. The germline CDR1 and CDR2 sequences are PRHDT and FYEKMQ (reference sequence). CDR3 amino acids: CASSLGRGTQPQHF. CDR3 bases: TGTGCCAGCAGCTTAGGGAGGGGGACCCAGCCCCAGCATTTT.

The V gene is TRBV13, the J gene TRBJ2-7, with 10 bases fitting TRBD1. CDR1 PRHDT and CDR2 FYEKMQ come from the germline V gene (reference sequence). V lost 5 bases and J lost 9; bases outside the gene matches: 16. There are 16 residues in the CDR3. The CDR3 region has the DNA TGTGCCAGCAGCACGGCCGGGACAGGGGCGTCATCTGTGCAGTACTTC. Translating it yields CASSTAGTGASSVQYF.

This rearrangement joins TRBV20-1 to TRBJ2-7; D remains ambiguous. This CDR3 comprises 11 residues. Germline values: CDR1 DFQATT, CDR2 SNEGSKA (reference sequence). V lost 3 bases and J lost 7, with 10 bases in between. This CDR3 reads CSARTGPEQYF. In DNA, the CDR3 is TGCAGTGCTAGGACCGGGCCGGAGCAGTACTTC.

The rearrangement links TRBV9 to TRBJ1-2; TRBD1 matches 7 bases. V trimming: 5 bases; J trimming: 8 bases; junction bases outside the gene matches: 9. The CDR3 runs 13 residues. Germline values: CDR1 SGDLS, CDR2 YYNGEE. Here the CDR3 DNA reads TGTGCCAGCAGTCAGGGGACAGTCCGGGGCTACACCTTC. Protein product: CASSQGTVRGYTF.

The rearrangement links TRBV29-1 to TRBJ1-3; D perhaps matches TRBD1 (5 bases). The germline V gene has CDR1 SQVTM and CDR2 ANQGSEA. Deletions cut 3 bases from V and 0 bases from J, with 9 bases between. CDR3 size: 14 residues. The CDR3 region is CSVDRVTSGNTIYF. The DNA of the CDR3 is TGCAGCGTTGACAGGGTTACCTCTGGAAACACCATATATTTT.

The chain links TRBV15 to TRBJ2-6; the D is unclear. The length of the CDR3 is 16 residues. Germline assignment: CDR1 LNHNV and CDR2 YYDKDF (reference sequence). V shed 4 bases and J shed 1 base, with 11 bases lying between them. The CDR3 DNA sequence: TGTGCCACCAGCACCCCTGTTGTTTCTGGGGCCAACGTCCTGACTTTC. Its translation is CATSTPVVSGANVLTF. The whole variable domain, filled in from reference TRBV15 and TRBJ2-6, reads DAMVIQNPRYQVTQFGKPVTLSCSQTLNHNVMYWYQQKSSQAPKLLFHYYDKDFNNEADTPDNFQSRRPNTSFCFLDIRSPGLGDTAMYLCATSTPVVSGANVLTFGAGSRLTVL.

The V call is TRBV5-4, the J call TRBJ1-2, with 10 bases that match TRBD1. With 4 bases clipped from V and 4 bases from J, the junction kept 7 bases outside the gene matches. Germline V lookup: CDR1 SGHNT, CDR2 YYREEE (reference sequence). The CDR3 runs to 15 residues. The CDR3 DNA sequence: TGTGCCAGCAGCCCTTTGACAGGGGGCAGCTATGGCTACACCTTC. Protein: CASSPLTGGSYGYTF.

The CDR3 DNA reads TGTGCCAGCAGCCCAGGGCGGGGAGACACTGAAGCTTTCTTT. Its translation is CASSPGRGDTEAFF. The chain recombines TRBV3-1 with TRBJ1-1; TRBD1 is a possible D gene (5 bases). The CDR3 has 14 residues. V lost 4 bases to trimming and J lost 3 bases, with 12 bases between them. Germline V gene data show CDR1 as LGHDT and CDR2 as YNNKEL (reference sequence).

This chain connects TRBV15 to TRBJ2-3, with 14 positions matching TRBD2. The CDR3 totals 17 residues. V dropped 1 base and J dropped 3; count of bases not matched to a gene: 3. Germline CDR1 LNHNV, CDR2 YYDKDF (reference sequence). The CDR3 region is CATSRGLAGGNTDTQYF. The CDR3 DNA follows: TGTGCCACCAGCAGAGGACTAGCGGGAGGGAATACAGATACGCAGTATTTT.